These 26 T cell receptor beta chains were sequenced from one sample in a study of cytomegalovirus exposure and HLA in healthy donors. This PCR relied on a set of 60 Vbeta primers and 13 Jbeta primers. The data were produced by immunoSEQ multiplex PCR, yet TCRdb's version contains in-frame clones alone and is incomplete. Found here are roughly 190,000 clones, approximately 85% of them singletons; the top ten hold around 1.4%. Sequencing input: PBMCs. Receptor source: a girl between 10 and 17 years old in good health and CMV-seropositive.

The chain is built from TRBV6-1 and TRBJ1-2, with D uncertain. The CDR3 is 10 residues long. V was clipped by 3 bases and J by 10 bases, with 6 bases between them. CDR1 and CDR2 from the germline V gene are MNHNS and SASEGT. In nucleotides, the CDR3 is TGTGCCAGCAGTGAGGCGGCCTACACCTTC. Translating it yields CASSEAAYTF.

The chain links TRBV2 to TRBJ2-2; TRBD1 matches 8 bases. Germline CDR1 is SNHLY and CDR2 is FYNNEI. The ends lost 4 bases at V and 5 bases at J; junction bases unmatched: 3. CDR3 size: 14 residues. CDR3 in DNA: TGTGCCAGCAGTGTAGACAGGGGAACCGGGGAGCTGTTTTTT. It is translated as CASSVDRGTGELFF.

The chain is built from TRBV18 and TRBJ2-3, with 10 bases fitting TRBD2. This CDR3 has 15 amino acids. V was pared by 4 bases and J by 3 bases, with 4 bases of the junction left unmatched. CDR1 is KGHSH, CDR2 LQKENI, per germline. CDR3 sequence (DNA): TGTGCCAGCTCACTCACTAGCGGGGAGACAGATACGCAGTATTTT. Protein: CASSLTSGETDTQYF.

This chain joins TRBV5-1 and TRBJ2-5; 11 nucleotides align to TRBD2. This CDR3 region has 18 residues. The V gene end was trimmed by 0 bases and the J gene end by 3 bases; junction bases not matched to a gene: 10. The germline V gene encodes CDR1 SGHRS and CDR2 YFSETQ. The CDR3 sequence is CASSLAYRLAGSEETQYF. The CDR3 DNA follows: TGCGCCAGCAGCTTGGCCTATAGACTAGCGGGGAGCGAAGAGACCCAGTACTTC.

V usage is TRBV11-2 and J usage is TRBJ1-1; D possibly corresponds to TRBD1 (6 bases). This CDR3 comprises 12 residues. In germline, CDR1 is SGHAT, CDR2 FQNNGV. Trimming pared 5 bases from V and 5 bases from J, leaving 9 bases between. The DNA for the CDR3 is TGTGCCAGCAGCCTTGGACAGACTGAAGCTTTCTTT. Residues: CASSLGQTEAFF.

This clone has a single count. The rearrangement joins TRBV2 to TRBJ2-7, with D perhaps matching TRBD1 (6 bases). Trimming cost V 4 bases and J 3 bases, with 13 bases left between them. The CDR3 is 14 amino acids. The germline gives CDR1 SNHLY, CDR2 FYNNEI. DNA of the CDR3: TGTGCCAGCAGTGGGGGTCAGGGGAACTACGAGCAGTACTTC. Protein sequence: CASSGGQGNYEQYF.

CDR3 DNA sequence: TGTGCCAGCAGCACCACAGGGGCTGGGGAGCAGTACTTC. It yields the protein CASSTTGAGEQYF. V gene TRBV7-6 combines with J gene TRBJ2-7, with 7 bases lining up with TRBD1. The germline gives CDR1 SGHVS, CDR2 FNYEAQ. The ends lost 5 bases at V and 7 bases at J; junction bases unmatched: 8. The CDR3 extends over 13 amino acids.

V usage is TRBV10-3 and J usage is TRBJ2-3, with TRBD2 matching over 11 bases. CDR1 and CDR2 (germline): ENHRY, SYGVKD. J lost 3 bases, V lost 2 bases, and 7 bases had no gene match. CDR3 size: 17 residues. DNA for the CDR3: TGTGCCATCAGTGAGGGTTTAGCGGGGGGGTTGACAGATACGCAGTATTTT. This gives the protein CAISEGLAGGLTDTQYF.

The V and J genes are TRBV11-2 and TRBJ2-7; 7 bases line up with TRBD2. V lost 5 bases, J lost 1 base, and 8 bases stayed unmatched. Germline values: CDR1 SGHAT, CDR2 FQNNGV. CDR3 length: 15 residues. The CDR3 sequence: CASSLGGGESYEQYF. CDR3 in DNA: TGTGCCAGCAGCCTGGGGGGAGGGGAATCCTACGAGCAGTACTTC.

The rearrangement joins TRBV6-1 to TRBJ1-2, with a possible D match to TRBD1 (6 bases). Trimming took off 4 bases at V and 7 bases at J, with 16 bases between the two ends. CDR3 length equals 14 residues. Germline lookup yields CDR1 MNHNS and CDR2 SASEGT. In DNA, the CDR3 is TGTGCCAGCAGTGCACTGATGGGGGCTAGTGGCTACACCTTC. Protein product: CASSALMGASGYTF.

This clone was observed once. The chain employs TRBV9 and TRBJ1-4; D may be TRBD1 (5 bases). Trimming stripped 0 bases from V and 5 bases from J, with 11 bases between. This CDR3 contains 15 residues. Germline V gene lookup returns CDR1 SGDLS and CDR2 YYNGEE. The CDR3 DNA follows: TGTGCCAGCAGCGTAGAACCGGGGGTAAATGAAAAACTGTTTTTT. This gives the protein CASSVEPGVNEKLFF.

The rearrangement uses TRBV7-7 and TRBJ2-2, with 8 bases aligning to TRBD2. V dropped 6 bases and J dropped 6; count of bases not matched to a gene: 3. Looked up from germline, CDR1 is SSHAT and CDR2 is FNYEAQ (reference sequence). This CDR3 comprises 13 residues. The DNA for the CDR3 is TGTGCCAGCAGTTCGGGGGGGGCCGGGGAGCTGTTTTTT. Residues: CASSSGGAGELFF.

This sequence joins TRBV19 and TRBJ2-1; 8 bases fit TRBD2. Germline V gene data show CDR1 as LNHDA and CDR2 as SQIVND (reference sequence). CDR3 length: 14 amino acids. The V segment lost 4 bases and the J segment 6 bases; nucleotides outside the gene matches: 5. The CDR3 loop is CASSTDAGGNEQFF. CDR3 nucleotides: TGTGCCAGTAGTACCGACGCGGGGGGCAATGAGCAGTTCTTC. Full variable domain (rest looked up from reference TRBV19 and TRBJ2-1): DGGITQSPKYLFRKEGQNVTLSCEQNLNHDAMYWYRQDPGQGLRLIYYSQIVNDFQKGDIAEGYSVSREKKESFPLTVTSAQKNPTAFYLCASSTDAGGNEQFFGPGTRLTVL.

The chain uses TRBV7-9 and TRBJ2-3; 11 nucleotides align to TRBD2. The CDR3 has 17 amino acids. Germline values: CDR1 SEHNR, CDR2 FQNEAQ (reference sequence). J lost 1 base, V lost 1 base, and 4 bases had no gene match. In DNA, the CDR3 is TGTGCCAGCAGCTTAGGGGAGACTAGCGGGGGCACAGATACGCAGTATTTT. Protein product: CASSLGETSGGTDTQYF.

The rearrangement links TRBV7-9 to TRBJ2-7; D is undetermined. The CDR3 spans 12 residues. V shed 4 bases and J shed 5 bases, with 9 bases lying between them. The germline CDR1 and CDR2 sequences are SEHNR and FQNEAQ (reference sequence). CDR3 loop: CASSSYGDEQYF. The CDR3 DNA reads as TGTGCCAGCAGCTCCTACGGAGACGAGCAGTACTTC.

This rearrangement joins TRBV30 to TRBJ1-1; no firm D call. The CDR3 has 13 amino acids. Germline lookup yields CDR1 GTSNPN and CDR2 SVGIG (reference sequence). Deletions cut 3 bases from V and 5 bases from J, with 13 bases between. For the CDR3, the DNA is TGTGCCTGGAGCGCATGGGAGGGAACTGAAGCTTTCTTT. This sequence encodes CAWSAWEGTEAFF.

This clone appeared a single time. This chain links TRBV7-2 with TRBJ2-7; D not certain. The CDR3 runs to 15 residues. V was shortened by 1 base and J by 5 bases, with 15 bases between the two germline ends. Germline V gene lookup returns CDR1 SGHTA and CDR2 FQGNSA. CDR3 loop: CASSLVRLNSHEQYF. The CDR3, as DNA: TGTGCCAGCAGCTTAGTCCGGCTCAACAGCCACGAGCAGTACTTC.

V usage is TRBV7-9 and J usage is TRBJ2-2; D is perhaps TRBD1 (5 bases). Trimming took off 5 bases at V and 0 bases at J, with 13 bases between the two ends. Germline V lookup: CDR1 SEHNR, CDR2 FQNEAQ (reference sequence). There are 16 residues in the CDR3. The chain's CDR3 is CASSRPDSANTGELFF. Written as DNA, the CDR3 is TGTGCCAGCAGCCGCCCCGACAGTGCGAACACCGGGGAGCTGTTTTTT. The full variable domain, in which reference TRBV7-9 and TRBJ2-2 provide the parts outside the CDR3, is DTGVSQNPRHKITKRGQNVTFRCDPISEHNRLYWYRQTLGQGPEFLTYFQNEAQLEKSRLLSDRFSAERPKGSFSTLEIQRTEQGDSAMYLCASSRPDSANTGELFFGEGSRLTVL.

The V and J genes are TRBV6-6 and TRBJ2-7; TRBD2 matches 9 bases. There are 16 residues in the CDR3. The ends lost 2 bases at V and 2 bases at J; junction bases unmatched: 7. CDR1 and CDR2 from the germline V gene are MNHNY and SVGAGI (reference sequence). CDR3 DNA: TGTGCCAGCAGTTACCTAGCGGGAACGGGAACCTACGAGCAGTACTTC. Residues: CASSYLAGTGTYEQYF.

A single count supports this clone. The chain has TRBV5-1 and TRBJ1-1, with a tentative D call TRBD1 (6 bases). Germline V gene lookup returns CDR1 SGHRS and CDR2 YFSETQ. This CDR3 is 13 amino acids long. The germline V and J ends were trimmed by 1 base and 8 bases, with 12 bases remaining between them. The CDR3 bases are TGCGCCAGCAGCTTGACGGACAGAGGCGAAGCTTTCTTT. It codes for CASSLTDRGEAFF. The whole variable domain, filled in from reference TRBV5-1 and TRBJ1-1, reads KAGVTQTPRYLIKTRGQQVTLSCSPISGHRSVSWYQQTPGQGLQFLFEYFSETQRNKGNFPGRFSGRQFSNSRSEMNVSTLELGDSALYLCASSLTDRGEAFFGQGTRLTVV.

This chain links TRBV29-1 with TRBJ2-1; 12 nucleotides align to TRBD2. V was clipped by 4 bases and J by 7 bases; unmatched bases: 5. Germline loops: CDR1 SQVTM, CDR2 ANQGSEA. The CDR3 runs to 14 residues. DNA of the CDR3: TGCAGCGTTGGGGCTAGCGGGGGGGCGAATGAGCAGTTCTTC. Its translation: CSVGASGGANEQFF.

The CDR3 loop reads CAWSATALNEKLFF. The CDR3 nucleotides are TGTGCCTGGAGTGCGACAGCTCTTAATGAAAAACTGTTTTTT. The J gene is TRBJ1-4, the V gene TRBV30, with D perhaps TRBD1 (5 bases). V was clipped by 1 base and J by 4 bases, with 10 bases between them. This CDR3 comprises 14 residues. Germline CDR1 is GTSNPN and CDR2 is SVGIG (reference sequence).

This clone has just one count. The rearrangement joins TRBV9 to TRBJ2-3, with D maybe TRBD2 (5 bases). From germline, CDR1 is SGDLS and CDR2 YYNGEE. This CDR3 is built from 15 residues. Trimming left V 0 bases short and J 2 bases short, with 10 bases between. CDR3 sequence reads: CASSVGLGITDTQYF. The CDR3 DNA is TGTGCCAGCAGCGTAGGTCTCGGGATCACAGATACGCAGTATTTT.

Written as DNA, the CDR3 is TGCGCCAGCAGCCTGGACGGTGATAGCAATCAGCCCCAGCATTTT. Its protein is CASSLDGDSNQPQHF. The rearrangement links TRBV5-1 to TRBJ1-5; D is uncertain. Germline V gene lookup returns CDR1 SGHRS and CDR2 YFSETQ. This CDR3 spans 15 amino acids. Trimming took off 4 bases at V and 0 bases at J, with 11 bases between the two ends. Looking up the rest from reference TRBV5-1 and TRBJ1-5 gives the full variable domain: KAGVTQTPRYLIKTRGQQVTLSCSPISGHRSVSWYQQTPGQGLQFLFEYFSETQRNKGNFPGRFSGRQFSNSRSEMNVSTLELGDSALYLCASSLDGDSNQPQHFGDGTRLSIL.

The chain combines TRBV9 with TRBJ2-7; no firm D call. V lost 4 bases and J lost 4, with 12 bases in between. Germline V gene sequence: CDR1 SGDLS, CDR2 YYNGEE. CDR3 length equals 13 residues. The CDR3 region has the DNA TGTGCCAGCAGCCCACCGAACTTATACGAGCAGTACTTC. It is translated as CASSPPNLYEQYF.

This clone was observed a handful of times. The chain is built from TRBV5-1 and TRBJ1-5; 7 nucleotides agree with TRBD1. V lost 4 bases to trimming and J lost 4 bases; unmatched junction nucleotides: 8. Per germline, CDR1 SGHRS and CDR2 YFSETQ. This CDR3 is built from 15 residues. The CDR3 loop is CASSLQGQGNQPQHF. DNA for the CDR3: TGCGCCAGCAGCCTACAGGGGCAGGGTAATCAGCCCCAGCATTTT.